This TCR beta chain came from a study of T cells in localized non-small cell lung cancer. This CDR3 is 13 amino acids long. The V and J ends lost 0 bases and 10 bases respectively, with 14 bases between them. Germline V gene sequence: CDR1 SGDLS, CDR2 YYNGEE. Measured with immunoSEQ multiplex PCR; TCRdb has only the in-frame clones, and not every one. The sample carries just under 80,000 clones, over 75% recorded once. The source material was peripheral blood, sampled before any cancer treatment. The chain combines TRBV9 with TRBJ2-7; either TRBD1 or TRBD2 may supply D (5 bases each). The TCR originated in a female donor of 60 years or more with stage I lung adenocarcinoma. CDR3 amino acids: CASSVEGWDVQYF. DNA for the CDR3: TGTGCCAGCAGCGTAGAAGGTTGGGACGTTCAGTACTTC.